A selection of T cell receptor beta chains follows, all from one sample in a study of T cell changes during pregnancy in multiple sclerosis. Repertoires were generated with immunoSEQ multiplex PCR, while TCRdb's copy carries only in-frame clones and drops some. Of 25,000 to 35,000 clones detected, roughly 84% appear once; the ten largest clones hold around 7.9%. The sample in question was CD8+ T cells from peripheral blood mononuclear cells, obtained after pregnancy. The source is a female donor with multiple sclerosis, enrolled in a pregnancy study. Both conserved end residues are part of each CDR3. Fields, in order: J gene, D gene, V gene, clone size, CDR3 DNA, CDR3 protein. D genes are given only for firm matches. A clone size is listed for some rows: how often the clone was seen (once, few, many), or a class if it is expanded.

>TRBJ1-6|.|TRBV2|.
TGTGCCAGCAGTACGGGACAAACTAATTCACCCCTCCACTTT
CASSTGQTNSPLHF
>TRBJ1-1|.|TRBV6-5|.
TGTGCCAGCAATTTTAGGGAGGGATTGGGTAGAGCTTTCTTT
CASNFREGLGRAFF
>TRBJ1-1|TRBD1|TRBV5-4|.
TGTGCCAGCAGCTGGACAGGGGGCTCGAACACTGAAGCTTTCTTT
CASSWTGGSNTEAFF
>TRBJ2-5|TRBD2|TRBV15|.
TGTGCCACCAGCAGAATTCTAGCGGGGGGACCAAAAGAGACCCAGTACTTC
CATSRILAGGPKETQYF
>TRBJ2-1|.|TRBV6-5|.
TGTGCCAGCAGTCCATACAGGGAAGAGAATGAGCAGTTCTTC
CASSPYREENEQFF
>TRBJ2-7|TRBD1|TRBV5-1|few
TGCGCCAGCAGCCCCAGGGGGAGCTCCTACGAGCAGTACTTC
CASSPRGSSYEQYF
>TRBJ2-3|.|TRBV4-3|.
TGCGCCAGCAGCCAAGTCCTCGGCGGGGCGGGAGATACGCAGTATTTT
CASSQVLGGAGDTQYF
>TRBJ1-2|.|TRBV29-1|many
TGCAGCGTTTATGGGAGTAACTATGGCTACACCTTC
CSVYGSNYGYTF
>TRBJ2-5|.|TRBV9|.
TGTGCCAGCAGCGTAGATGGGACGGGAGAAGAGACCCAGTACTTC
CASSVDGTGEETQYF
>TRBJ1-2|TRBD1|TRBV7-9|.
TGTGCCAGCAGCCTCCAGGGGGAGGATGGCTACACCTTC
CASSLQGEDGYTF
>TRBJ2-3|TRBD2|TRBV7-3|.
TGTGCCAGCAGCCCAGGACTAGCGGAAGATACGCAGTATTTT
CASSPGLAEDTQYF
>TRBJ2-1|TRBD2|TRBV28|.
TGTGCCAGCAGTTACCATAGCGGGGGGGCCTTCCACGATGAGCAGTTCTTC
CASSYHSGGAFHDEQFF
>TRBJ2-7|TRBD1|TRBV2|.
TGTGCCAGCGGCTGGGGCCAGGGGGCGAGCCACGAGCAGTACTTC
CASGWGQGASHEQYF
>TRBJ2-7|.|TRBV29-1|.
TGCAGCGTTGAAGATGAGGACAACTACGAGCAGTACTTC
CSVEDEDNYEQYF
>TRBJ2-5|TRBD2|TRBV6-1|medium-sized
TGTGCCAGCAGTGAACTAGCGGGGGGGCAAGAGACCCAGTACTTC
CASSELAGGQETQYF
>TRBJ2-1|TRBD1|TRBV19|once
TGTGCCAGTAGTATAGATCTTGAGACAGGGGTCTACAATGAGCAGTTCTTC
CASSIDLETGVYNEQFF
>TRBJ2-3|.|TRBV4-1|once
TGCGCCAGCAGCTCATACTTAGGTGACTCAGATACGCAGTATTTT
CASSSYLGDSDTQYF
>TRBJ1-5|.|TRBV19|.
TGTGCCAGTAGTATTCTCCCGAGCAATCAGCCCCAGCATTTT
CASSILPSNQPQHF
>TRBJ2-2|.|TRBV19|medium-sized
TGTGCCAGTAGACGATCACTCGGGGTCTCCGGGGAGCTGTTTTTT
CASRRSLGVSGELFF
>TRBJ2-2|.|TRBV21-1|.
TGTGCCAGCTCCTCCATACAGGGGGTGAACACCGGGGAGCTGTTTTTT
CASSSIQGVNTGELFF
>TRBJ1-1|.|TRBV10-3|.
TGTGCCATCAGTGACAGGGGCCGAAACACTGAAGCTTTCTTT
CAISDRGRNTEAFF
>TRBJ2-5|TRBD1|TRBV4-1|.
TGCGCCAGCAGCCAAGGGCCCGGGACAGGGGAACAAGAGACCCAGTACTTC
CASSQGPGTGEQETQYF
>TRBJ2-1|TRBD1|TRBV19|.
TGTGCCAGTAACTTTCAGGGGGTGTCCTACAATGAGCAGTTCTTC
CASNFQGVSYNEQFF
>TRBJ2-3|.|TRBV15|.
TGTGCCACCAGCAGAGGGGGCGGGGAAACAGATACGCAGTATTTT
CATSRGGGETDTQYF
>TRBJ1-6|TRBD1|TRBV13|.
TGTGCCAGCAGCTTAGGCAGGGGGCCATATCCCCTCCACTTT
CASSLGRGPYPLHF
>TRBJ1-2|.|TRBV12-5|once
TGTGCTAGTGGTTTCCATCCGCTCCCGGGGGTATACTATGGCTACACCTTC
CASGFHPLPGVYYGYTF
>TRBJ1-6|.|TRBV10-3|.
TGTGCCATCACTCCAGGACTTATTAATTCACCCCTCCACTTT
CAITPGLINSPLHF
>TRBJ1-1|.|TRBV19|.
TGTGCCAGTAGATCACGAGGAGCCACCACGAACACTGAAGCTTTCTTT
CASRSRGATTNTEAFF
>TRBJ1-1|.|TRBV27|.
TGTGCCAGCAGTTTCCGGTGGAACACTGAAGCTTTCTTT
CASSFRWNTEAFF
>TRBJ2-7|TRBD1|TRBV27|.
TGTGCCAGCAGTCCCTCCACAGGGGTCACAGTTTACGAGCAGTACTTC
CASSPSTGVTVYEQYF
>TRBJ1-1|TRBD1|TRBV28|.
TGTGCCAGCAGCCTGGACAGGGAAGGGGAGAACACTGAAGCTTTCTTT
CASSLDREGENTEAFF
>TRBJ1-2|.|TRBV5-6|.
TGTGCCAGCAGCACAGGGATGAATGGCTACACCTTC
CASSTGMNGYTF
>TRBJ2-1|TRBD2|TRBV6-1|once
TGTGCCAGCAGCGAACTAGCGGGGGGGCGAAATGAGCAGTTCTTC
CASSELAGGRNEQFF
>TRBJ1-6|.|TRBV30|once
TGTGCCTGGAGTCAAGGGGGTGGCTCACCCCTCCACTTT
CAWSQGGGSPLHF
>TRBJ1-2|.|TRBV19|.
TGTGCCAGTAGTATCCGGGTCGGGGCAGGGGCTAACTATGGCTACACCTTC
CASSIRVGAGANYGYTF
>TRBJ2-4|.|TRBV19|.
TGTGCCAGTAGTACCCGGACAGTCATAGCCAAAAACATTCAGTACTTC
CASSTRTVIAKNIQYF
>TRBJ1-5|.|TRBV19|.
TGTGCCAGTAGTATGCAACAGGGCCAGCCCCAGCATTTT
CASSMQQGQPQHF
>TRBJ2-7|TRBD1|TRBV4-1|.
TGCGCCAGCAGCCAAGGACAGGGTCACTCCTACGAGCAGTACTTC
CASSQGQGHSYEQYF
>TRBJ2-4|.|TRBV12-1|.
TGTGCCAGCAGCTTAGGGGACCAGGGACTAGCGGGGGGGCCTCTACTAGCCAAAAACATTCAGTACTTC
CASSLGDQGLAGGPLLAKNIQYF
>TRBJ2-7|.|TRBV30|.
TGTGCCTGGAGTGTGGAGGGGTTCTACGAGCAGTACTTC
CAWSVEGFYEQYF
>TRBJ1-2|TRBD1|TRBV5-1|.
TGCGCCAGCAGCCCCTCCGGGACAGACTATGGCTACACCTTC
CASSPSGTDYGYTF
>TRBJ2-2|.|TRBV18|.
TGTGCCAGCTCGCCTGGCCTTAGCGGACCGAACACCGGGGAGCTGTTTTTT
CASSPGLSGPNTGELFF
>TRBJ1-1|.|TRBV27|.
TGTGCCAGCAGCCCGCTACAGTTCGCCCCTGAAGCTTTCTTT
CASSPLQFAPEAFF
>TRBJ2-5|.|TRBV5-1|.
TGCGCCAGCAGCTACATGGGACAAATACAAGAGACCCAGTACTTC
CASSYMGQIQETQYF
>TRBJ2-7|TRBD1|TRBV4-3|.
TGCGCCAGCAGCCAAGCCTTTGGGACAGCTTACGAGCAGTACTTC
CASSQAFGTAYEQYF
>TRBJ2-3|TRBD1|TRBV29-1|.
TGCAGCGTTGTAGGACAGGGTAGGGCAGATACGCAGTATTTT
CSVVGQGRADTQYF
>TRBJ1-2|.|TRBV4-1|.
TGCGCCAGCAGCACCGAGGTGGGGGGACCCCTTGGCTACACCTTC
CASSTEVGGPLGYTF
>TRBJ1-6|.|TRBV9|once
TGTGCCAGCGGAGGGGGGGGATCACCCCTCCACTTT
CASGGGGSPLHF
>TRBJ1-2|TRBD1|TRBV9|.
TGTGCCAGCAGCGAGACAGGGTTCGGGGGCTATGGCTACACCTTC
CASSETGFGGYGYTF
>TRBJ2-7|.|TRBV19|.
TGTGCCAGTAGTATTGAGATTGACTACGAGCAGTACTTC
CASSIEIDYEQYF
>TRBJ1-6|.|TRBV27|once
TGTGCCAGCAGTTTACAGGGGCCAAATTCACCCCTCCACTTT
CASSLQGPNSPLHF
>TRBJ1-1|.|TRBV4-2|.
TGTGCCAGCAGCCTCTCCCCCCGCCGGGTCAACACTGAAGCTTTCTTT
CASSLSPRRVNTEAFF
>TRBJ1-5|.|TRBV7-8|.
TGTGCCAGCAGCTTAGTGGGGCACGACCGGCCCCAGCATTTT
CASSLVGHDRPQHF
>TRBJ1-2|TRBD1|TRBV5-4|.
TGTGCCAGCAGCCAGACCGGGACAGGGATTTATGGCTACACCTTC
CASSQTGTGIYGYTF